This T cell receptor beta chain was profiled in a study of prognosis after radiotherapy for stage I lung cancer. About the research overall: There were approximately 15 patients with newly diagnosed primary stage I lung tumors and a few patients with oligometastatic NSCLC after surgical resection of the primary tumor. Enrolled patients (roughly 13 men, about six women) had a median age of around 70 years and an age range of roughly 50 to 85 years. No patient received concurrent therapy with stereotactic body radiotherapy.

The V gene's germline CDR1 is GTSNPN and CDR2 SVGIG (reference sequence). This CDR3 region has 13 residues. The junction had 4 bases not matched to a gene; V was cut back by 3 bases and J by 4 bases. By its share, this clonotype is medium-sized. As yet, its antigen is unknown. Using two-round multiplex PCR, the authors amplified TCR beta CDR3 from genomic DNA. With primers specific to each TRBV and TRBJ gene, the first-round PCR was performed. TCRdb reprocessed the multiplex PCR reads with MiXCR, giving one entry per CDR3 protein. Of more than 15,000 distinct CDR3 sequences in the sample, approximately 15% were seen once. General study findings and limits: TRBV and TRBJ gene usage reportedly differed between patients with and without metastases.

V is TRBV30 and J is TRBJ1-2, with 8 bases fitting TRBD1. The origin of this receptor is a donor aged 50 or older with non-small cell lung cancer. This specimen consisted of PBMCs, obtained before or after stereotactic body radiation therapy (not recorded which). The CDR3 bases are TGTGCCTGGAGGAACACAGGGGGCTATGGCTACACCTTC. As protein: CAWRNTGGYGYTF.